The 14 T cell receptor beta chains in this list originate from one sample, sequenced in a study of cytomegalovirus exposure and HLA in healthy donors. The PCR ran on 60 Vbeta and 13 Jbeta primers. Here immunoSEQ multiplex PCR was the method, and the copy in TCRdb shows in-frame clones only, minus some. The top ten clones hold roughly 2% of a sample with roughly 150,000 clones, nearly 10% of them seen once. What was sequenced was PBMCs. These receptor sequences come from a man aged 50-60 years in good health and CMV-seronegative.

This clone was seen a handful of times. This chain joins TRBV9 and TRBJ2-3, with D possibly matching TRBD1 (6 bases). The CDR3 runs to 16 residues. V gave up 0 bases and J gave up 2 bases, with 13 bases separating them. Per the germline V gene, CDR1 is SGDLS and CDR2 is YYNGEE. CDR3 DNA: TGTGCCAGCAGCGTAGGCGGACAGCCGCCCACAGATACGCAGTATTTT. Translated: CASSVGGQPPTDTQYF.

The V call is TRBV10-2, the J call TRBJ2-5, with 8 bases aligning to TRBD2. CDR3 size: 15 residues. CDR1 and CDR2 from the germline V gene are WSHSY and SAAADI. The V segment lost 3 bases and the J segment 4 bases; nucleotides outside the gene matches: 7. The CDR3 region is CASSESGTSVETQYF. The CDR3 DNA sequence: TGCGCCAGCAGTGAATCCGGGACTAGTGTAGAGACCCAGTACTTC.

There are a few counts of this clone. The chain employs TRBV6-5 and TRBJ2-7; 8 bases agree with TRBD2. CDR3 length: 14 amino acids. From germline, CDR1 is MNHEY and CDR2 SVGAGI. The ends lost 6 bases at V and 3 bases at J; junction bases unmatched: 7. CDR3 sequence (DNA): TGTGCCAGCAGAAAACTAGCGGAGTACTACGAGCAGTACTTC. Protein product: CASRKLAEYYEQYF.

In DNA, the CDR3 is TGTGCCAGTAGTATTCAGGGGCCAAGCACAGATACGCAGTATTTT. Protein: CASSIQGPSTDTQYF. This chain links TRBV19 with TRBJ2-3; D is possibly TRBD1 (6 bases). Trimming took off 3 bases at V and 0 bases at J, with 10 bases between the two ends. CDR1 and CDR2 (germline): LNHDA, SQIVND (reference sequence). CDR3 size: 15 residues.

The gene calls are TRBV18 and TRBJ2-5; possibly TRBD1 for D (6 bases). This CDR3 comprises 14 residues. The V gene's germline CDR1 is KGHSH and CDR2 LQKENI. Trimming left V 4 bases short and J 4 bases short, with 13 bases between. CDR3 bases: TGTGCCAGCTCACTGAGTCGAGGGGGAGAGACCCAGTACTTC. As protein: CASSLSRGGETQYF. Supplemented by reference TRBV18 and TRBJ2-5, the full variable domain reads NAGVMQNPRHLVRRRGQEARLRCSPMKGHSHVYWYRQLPEEGLKFMVYLQKENIIDESGMPKERFSAEFPKEGPSILRIQQVVRGDSAAYFCASSLSRGGETQYFGPGTRLLVL.

This clone turned up a few times. The chain couples TRBV6-5 to TRBJ2-7; 7 bases agree with TRBD1. The germline CDR1 and CDR2 sequences are MNHEY and SVGAGI. There are 11 residues in the CDR3. V lost 6 bases and J lost 7; bases outside the gene matches: 3. CDR3 region: CASSQDREQYF. The CDR3 nucleotides read TGTGCCAGCAGCCAGGACAGGGAGCAGTACTTC.

This clone has only a few counts. This chain joins TRBV2 and TRBJ2-7, with 9 bases identical to TRBD1. The CDR3 is made up of 14 amino acids. V gave up 6 bases and J gave up 2 bases; unmatched junction bases: 5. The germline gives CDR1 SNHLY, CDR2 FYNNEI. Written as DNA, the CDR3 is TGTGCCAGCAGGGTGGACAGGGGAGCCTACGAGCAGTACTTC. Translation: CASRVDRGAYEQYF.

In this sample, this clone turned up a few times. This chain uses TRBV5-4 with TRBJ2-7, with TRBD1 matching over 7 bases. The CDR3 totals 16 residues. V shed 0 bases and J 4 bases; nucleotides not matched to a gene: 10. Germline values: CDR1 SGHNT, CDR2 YYREEE (reference sequence). The CDR3 DNA follows: TGTGCCAGCAGCTTGGGAGGGGGCGGTTCCGCTTACGAGCAGTACTTC. It specifies CASSLGGGGSAYEQYF. The full variable domain, in which reference TRBV5-4 and TRBJ2-7 provide the parts outside the CDR3, is ETGVTQSPTHLIKTRGQQVTLRCSSQSGHNTVSWYQQALGQGPQFIFQYYREEENGRGNFPPRFSGLQFPNYSSELNVNALELDDSALYLCASSLGGGGSAYEQYFGPGTRLTVT.

This clone was seen only a few times. The CDR3 DNA reads TGTGCCAGCAGCCAACTAGAAAGGCATTTT. This codes for CASSQLERHF. The chain uses TRBV21-1 and TRBJ2-3; TRBD2, the table's D call, was not compared with the DNA. TRBV21-1 is a known pseudogene. The CDR3 contains 10 residues.

The J gene is TRBJ1-1, the V gene TRBV2; D is unresolved. This CDR3 has 10 residues. With 5 bases removed from V and 14 bases from J, the gap between germline ends came to 12 bases. Germline V gene data show CDR1 as SNHLY and CDR2 as FYNNEI. Here the CDR3 reads CASSTSTPFF. DNA of the CDR3: TGTGCCAGCAGTACATCGACACCGTTCTTT.

The sample holds a few counts of this clone. V gene TRBV5-6 combines with J gene TRBJ2-1; TRBD2 agrees at 12 bases. V shed 0 bases, J shed 0 bases, and the junction held 4 bases outside the gene matches. The CDR3 totals 18 residues. Germline V gene sequence: CDR1 SGHDT, CDR2 YYEEEE. In DNA form, the CDR3 reads TGTGCCAGCAGCTTGGCCAGACTAGCGGGAGTCTCCTACAATGAGCAGTTCTTC. It yields the protein CASSLARLAGVSYNEQFF.

The V and J genes are TRBV5-1 and TRBJ1-6; D may be TRBD1 (5 bases). The CDR3 sequence is 14 residues long. Germline CDR1 SGHRS, CDR2 YFSETQ. The V and J ends lost 3 bases and 8 bases respectively, with 12 bases between them. The CDR3: CASSSHGGDSPLHF. In nucleotides, the CDR3 is TGCGCCAGCAGCTCCCATGGGGGGGATTCACCCCTCCACTTT.

This clone was counted between two and nine times. The rearrangement links TRBV18 to TRBJ1-2, with 9 nucleotides matching TRBD1. The germline V gene has CDR1 KGHSH and CDR2 LQKENI. This CDR3 contains 17 residues. Unmatched junction bases numbered 10, after V lost 0 bases and J lost 5 bases. The CDR3, as DNA: TGTGCCAGCTCACCACCGACGACGGGACAGGGAAGATATGGCTACACCTTC. Translating gives CASSPPTTGQGRYGYTF.

V gene TRBV28 combines with J gene TRBJ1-2; no clear D. The CDR3 sequence is 13 residues long. V lost 8 bases to trimming and J lost 0 bases, with 10 bases between them. Germline V gene data show CDR1 as MDHEN and CDR2 as SYDVKM. CDR3 in DNA: TGTGCCAGCGTCGGGGATACTAACTATGGCTACACCTTC. The encoded protein is CASVGDTNYGYTF.